Here is one TCR beta chain with its context. This clone was detected a few times. The specificity of this receptor is unknown. Per-nucleotide qualities are absent, and no much larger clonotype sits a single base away. At the junction V is shortened by 6 bases and J by 5 bases, with 17 bases in between. The CDR3 spans 16 residues, from the cysteine through the phenylalanine. CDR3 DNA only is kept here, 48 bases in frame from base 1. The germline V gene (reference sequence) provides CDR1 MNHEY and CDR2 SMNVEV. The sample belongs to a study of T cell responses to AZD1222 COVID-19 vaccine (dated by TCRdb to the early 2020s). Context from the whole study: AZD1222 recipients whose second dose came at about 4 weeks and those whose second dose came at about 12 weeks were combined into one group, since spike-specific TCR depth and breadth did not differ between the two schedules. Enrollment into the trials was organized by age into subgroups of 18-55, 56-69 and 70-plus years, and those subgroups contained around 150, 28 and 57 TCR-sequenced participants, respectively. A total of 230 to 250 trial participants underwent TCR sequencing, of whom about 200 had received two doses of AZD1222 and some 26 had received two doses of the MenACWY control vaccine. The full study reports these points: Most participants were white British and females outnumbered males, and the authors suggested that clonal diversity may have been underestimated. Reportedly, almost half of the unique spike-specific TCRs recognized epitopes lying outside the regions that are mutated in the B.1.351 and B.1.1.7 variants. No day 14 peak-response samples were available, so repertoires were characterized only after the peak T cell response. After two AZD1222 doses, spike-specific TCR breadth and depth were significantly higher than at day 0 and than in MenACWY recipients. The vaccine-associated CD4 TCRs covered the entire spike protein, and the dominant responses fell in regions 160-218 and 743-854. In the small 56-69-year group, the increase in depth fell short of significance, most likely because of low power. Only a handful of AZD1222 recipients were SARS-CoV-2 seropositive at baseline, limiting conclusions about previously exposed vaccinees.

The CDR3 regions of human TCRbeta chains were subjected to immunosequencing. In the source study's methods: TCRs in the repertoires were compared against a reference library of SARS-CoV-2-specific TCRs that had been generated with the MIRA antigen-specificity platform. Breadth was defined as the fraction of unique TCRs that were SARS-CoV-2-associated, and depth was defined as the fraction of total T cells that were SARS-CoV-2-associated. Each spike-specific TCR was assigned to its reactive spike region and to a CD4 or CD8 class using the MIRA data. Log10-transformed breadth and depth values were compared by one-way ANOVA with Sidak's multiple comparisons tests. Imported from immuneACCESS, the table was reduced by TCRdb to in-frame sequences with V and J called. These copies leave out some clones; in studies compared against another copy, an unresolved V gene accounts for under half, and the cause of the remainder is not known. The DNA was the basis for D and trimming; V, J and clone size are from that table. The sample table contains under 150,000 clones; only one count was recorded for less than 90% of them. Approximately 2.4% of the sample goes to the ten largest clones.

The time point label, as the study defines it: baseline before first vaccination. Vaccinee samples were obtained from the UK trials COV001 and COV002, which included a single-blind randomized controlled phase 2/3 trial of AZD1222 (ChAdOx1 nCoV-19) in healthy adults. Trial participant PBMC samples were collected at day 0 and day 28 after the second dose for TCRbeta chain sequencing. In this chain, TRBV27 is recombined with TRBJ1-6; the best D guess is TRBD1, with 6 bases matching. The sample consisted of peripheral blood, taken on day 0 of AZD1222 vaccination. The receptor was derived from an adult in good health. The CDR3 is CASRFRGRVDNSPLHF. The sequenced DNA is TGTGCCAGCAGATTCAGGGGAAGGGTTGATAATTCACCCCTCCACTTT.